The 25 T cell receptor beta chains in this list originate from one sample, sequenced in a study of vaccination and CD4 T cells after COVID-19. These TCRs' antigens remain unknown. Treatment given: approximately 10-day PBMC culture with coronavirus spike peptide pools or control peptides (ViraFEST assay). An unexposed donor provided the CD4+ T cells, which were collected before the COVID-19 pandemic (2011-2018). At the Johns Hopkins FTIC core, DNA taken from cultured CD4+ T cells was sequenced by way of the Oncomine TCR Beta short-read assay. Using its own MiXCR run on the PCR reads, TCRdb lists one record per CDR3 protein. The sample has some 7,400 distinct CDR3 sequences; more than 30% are singletons. The specimen sequenced was CD4+ T cells from blood, cultured in vitro. The origin of the receptors is a human donor in good health.

This clonotype was seen more than once but under ten times. This rearrangement joins TRBV10-2 to TRBJ1-1; D is perhaps TRBD1 (6 bases). CDR1 is WSHSY and CDR2 is SAAADI in the germline V gene. CDR3 size: 13 residues. The V end was cut by 8 bases, the J end by 2 bases, with 12 bases between. CDR3 region: CASAGQINTEAFF. CDR3 DNA sequence: TGCGCCAGCGCCGGACAGATAAACACTGAAGCTTTCTTT.

This clonotype was detected a few times. V is TRBV7-3 and J is TRBJ2-2; no firm D call. The CDR3 runs to 11 residues. V dropped 2 bases and J dropped 6 bases, with 1 base sitting between them. Germline V gene lookup returns CDR1 SGHTA and CDR2 FQGTGA. This CDR3 is CASSLAGELFF. The CDR3 DNA sequence: TGTGCCAGCAGCTTAGCCGGGGAGCTGTTTTTT.

By proportion, this clonotype is medium-sized. This chain links TRBV6-1 with TRBJ2-2, with D hard to call. Trimming took off 7 bases at V and 5 bases at J, with 14 bases between the two ends. The length of the CDR3 is 14 residues. Germline CDR1 and CDR2: MNHNS and SASEGT. CDR3 DNA sequence: TGTGCCAGCACCCCCGATACGTGGACCGGGGAGCTGTTTTTT. Translating it yields CASTPDTWTGELFF.

The chain employs TRBV7-6 and TRBJ2-7, with TRBD1 matching 11 bases. After removal of 5 bases from V and 4 bases from J, the junction contained 4 bases not matched to a gene. This CDR3 contains 14 residues. The V gene's germline CDR1 is SGHVS and CDR2 FNYEAQ. This CDR3 reads CASSPGTGGYEQYF. In nucleotides, the CDR3 is TGTGCCAGCAGCCCCGGGACAGGGGGTTACGAGCAGTACTTC.

This chain joins TRBV11-2 and TRBJ1-1, with D unclear. The CDR3 is made up of 11 amino acids. Germline V CDR1 and CDR2: SGHAT, FQNNGV. The germline V and J ends were trimmed by 5 bases and 1 base, with 2 bases remaining between them. The DNA of the CDR3 is TGTGCCAGCAGCGAGAACACTGAAGCTTTCTTT. Residues: CASSENTEAFF.

DNA of the CDR3: TGTGCCAGCAGCTTAGTCGGGCCCGGAGATACGCAGTATTTT. Its protein product is CASSLVGPGDTQYF. The chain has TRBV11-2 and TRBJ2-3; D unclear. Germline loops: CDR1 SGHAT, CDR2 FQNNGV. Trimming took 1 base from V and 5 from J, leaving 10 bases between them. CDR3 length: 14 residues.

This clonotype is medium-sized in the sample. The rearrangement links TRBV11-1 to TRBJ2-3; the match to TRBD2 covers 9 bases. Losses at the gene ends were 5 bases for V and 4 bases for J; bases not matched to a gene: 13. Germline assignment: CDR1 SGHAT and CDR2 FQDESV (reference sequence). The CDR3 covers 17 residues. The CDR3 DNA follows: TGTGCCAGCAGCCCGGGGGTCGCGGGGGGGCCGGCAGATACGCAGTATTTT. Translating it yields CASSPGVAGGPADTQYF.

This clonotype was found a few times. The rearrangement links TRBV6-1 to TRBJ1-4, with 9 nucleotides matching TRBD1. CDR3 length: 13 amino acids. Per the germline V gene, CDR1 is MNHNS and CDR2 is SASEGT. After removal of 6 bases from V and 8 bases from J, the junction contained 4 bases not matched to a gene. The chain's CDR3 is CASSGQGNEKLFF. In nucleotides, the CDR3 is TGTGCCAGCAGCGGACAGGGGAACGAAAAACTGTTTTTT.

There are a few counts of this clonotype. The V and J genes are TRBV6-2 or TRBV6-3 and TRBJ2-2, with TRBD1 identical over 8 bases. Trimming removed 6 bases from V and 6 bases from J; junction bases left unmatched: 6. Germline V gene sequence: CDR1 MNHEY, CDR2 SVGEGT. The CDR3 contains 14 residues. The CDR3 loop reads CASRPGQEAGELFF. The CDR3 bases are TGTGCCAGCAGACCGGGACAGGAGGCCGGGGAGCTGTTTTTT.

The V call is TRBV20-1, the J call TRBJ2-4; D remains unclear. Germline values: CDR1 DFQATT, CDR2 SNEGSKA (reference sequence). The CDR3 is 13 amino acids. V was trimmed by 5 bases and J by 0 bases, leaving 8 bases between them. The CDR3 nucleotides read TGCAGTGCTTCCGACATAGCCAAAAACATTCAGTACTTC. Translated: CSASDIAKNIQYF.

The chain recombines TRBV18 with TRBJ1-1; D is unclear. Germline CDR1 and CDR2: KGHSH and LQKENI. The CDR3 runs to 13 residues. V was clipped by 6 bases and J by 0 bases, with 8 bases between them. CDR3 sequence reads: CASSKTMNTEAFF. The CDR3 DNA is TGTGCCAGCTCTAAAACCATGAACACTGAAGCTTTCTTT.

With respect to this clonotype: Germline is not matched at one junction end, which may reflect a read error. This rearrangement joins TRBV7-3 to TRBJ1-1; D call uncertain. In germline, CDR1 is SGHTA, CDR2 FQGTGA. The CDR3 spans 13 residues. The CDR3 bases are TGTGCCAGCGCACCAGTAAAGAACACTGAAGCTCTCTTT. It codes for CASAPVKNTEALF.

The J gene is TRBJ1-5, the V gene TRBV24-1, with TRBD1 matching 10 bases. Germline CDR1 is KGHDR and CDR2 is SFDVKD. The CDR3 contains 20 residues. With V trimmed by 3 bases and J by 1 base, 14 bases remained unmatched. This chain's CDR3 is CATSDAGTGAAWWSNQPQHF. DNA of the CDR3: TGTGCCACCAGTGATGCCGGGACAGGGGCTGCTTGGTGGAGCAATCAGCCCCAGCATTTT.

The CDR3: CASSTQSTGTEQYF. In DNA form, the CDR3 reads TGTGCCAGCAGTACACAATCGACAGGAACCGAGCAGTACTTC. This rearrangement joins TRBV6-1 to TRBJ2-7, with TRBD1 as a possible D gene (6 bases). Trimming left V 5 bases short and J 6 bases short, with 17 bases between. CDR3 size: 14 residues. Per germline, CDR1 MNHNS and CDR2 SASEGT.

In this sample, this clonotype turned up a few times. The gene calls are TRBV6-1 and TRBJ2-4, with 7 bases lining up with TRBD1. The CDR3 is 16 residues long. Germline CDR1 is MNHNS and CDR2 is SASEGT. After removal of 5 bases from V and 0 bases from J, the junction contained 7 bases not matched to a gene. The CDR3 nucleotides read TGTGCCAGCAGTAGGGGACAGAACCTAGCCAAAAACATTCAGTACTTC. Protein product: CASSRGQNLAKNIQYF.

This clonotype was recorded a few times. The rearrangement joins TRBV5-1 to TRBJ1-6; D remains ambiguous. Per the germline V gene, CDR1 is SGHRS and CDR2 is YFSETQ. V was trimmed by 1 base and J by 7 bases, leaving 9 bases between them. The CDR3 contains 14 residues. The CDR3 region has the DNA TGCGCCAGCAGCTTGAGCGGCAGAAATTCACCCCTCCACTTT. Encoded protein: CASSLSGRNSPLHF.

This chain connects TRBV19 to TRBJ1-2; 8 positions agree with TRBD1. V was clipped by 4 bases and J by 5 bases; unmatched bases: 6. Germline V gene lookup returns CDR1 LNHDA and CDR2 SQIVND (reference sequence). The length of the CDR3 is 14 residues. The CDR3 DNA sequence: TGTGCCAGTAGTAATCCGGGACAGGAATATGGCTACACCTTC. This gives the protein CASSNPGQEYGYTF.

V usage is TRBV6-1 and J usage is TRBJ2-7; D gene uncertain. The CDR3 runs to 14 residues. V lost 5 bases, J lost 5 bases, and 16 bases lay in between. Germline assignment: CDR1 MNHNS and CDR2 SASEGT. CDR3: CASSRQGVADEQYF. DNA for the CDR3: TGTGCCAGCAGTCGACAAGGAGTAGCTGACGAGCAGTACTTC.

This clonotype occurred a few times. This sequence joins TRBV6-1 and TRBJ2-2; 7 bases align to TRBD1. Trimming at V came to 6 bases and at J to 7 bases, leaving 8 bases not matched to a gene. The CDR3 runs 14 residues. Germline CDR1 reads MNHNS; CDR2 reads SASEGT. The CDR3 loop reads CASRDDRDIGELFF. In DNA, the CDR3 is TGTGCCAGCAGAGACGACAGGGATATCGGGGAGCTGTTTTTT.

The chain combines TRBV12-3 or TRBV12-4 with TRBJ1-1; 7 nucleotides match TRBD1. Germline trimming cut 4 bases from V and 1 base from J; bases unmatched to any gene: 6. This CDR3 has 15 residues. CDR3 residues: CASSSIQGRNTEAFF. The DNA for the CDR3 is TGTGCCAGCAGTTCAATACAGGGGAGGAACACTGAAGCTTTCTTT.

The V gene is TRBV7-9, the J gene TRBJ1-2; D might be TRBD1 (5 bases). This CDR3 contains 13 residues. The V gene's germline CDR1 is SEHNR and CDR2 FQNEAQ (reference sequence). Trimming stripped 1 base from V and 4 bases from J, with 7 bases between. The CDR3: CASSLGGTYGYTF. In DNA, the CDR3 is TGTGCCAGCAGCTTAGGGGGGACCTATGGCTACACCTTC. The full variable domain, in which reference TRBV7-9 and TRBJ1-2 provide the parts outside the CDR3, is DTGVSQNPRHKITKRGQNVTFRCDPISEHNRLYWYRQTLGQGPEFLTYFQNEAQLEKSRLLSDRFSAERPKGSFSTLEIQRTEQGDSAMYLCASSLGGTYGYTFGSGTRLTVV.

The chain joins TRBV12-3 or TRBV12-4 to TRBJ2-1, with a possible D match to TRBD1 (6 bases). This CDR3 contains 12 residues. Trimming took off 6 bases at V and 9 bases at J, with 12 bases between the two ends. The CDR3 bases are TGTGCCAGCAGAGAGGGGGAATTTGAGCAGTTCTTC. It is translated as CASREGEFEQFF.

This clonotype was counted between two and nine times. This sequence joins TRBV27 and TRBJ2-2, with 14 bases matching TRBD2. Unmatched junction bases numbered 5, after V lost 5 bases and J lost 6 bases. This CDR3 has 16 amino acids. CDR1 is MNHEY and CDR2 is SMNVEV in the germline V gene (reference sequence). The CDR3 region is CASSLQTSGGAGELFF. In DNA, the CDR3 is TGTGCCAGCAGTCTCCAGACTAGCGGGGGGGCCGGGGAGCTGTTTTTT.

The chain links TRBV20-1 to TRBJ2-5; no clear D. CDR1 DFQATT and CDR2 SNEGSKA come from the germline V gene (reference sequence). V lost 0 bases and J 0 bases, leaving 14 bases between the germline ends. The CDR3 spans 16 residues. As DNA, the CDR3 is TGCAGTGCTAGAGATGCGGCTATGGGGTACCAAGAGACCCAGTACTTC. Translation: CSARDAAMGYQETQYF.

The chain is built from TRBV24-1 and TRBJ2-2; unclear D gene. This CDR3 has 15 amino acids. Germline CDR1 is KGHDR and CDR2 is SFDVKD. V was pared by 3 bases and J by 1 base, with 8 bases between. The CDR3: CATSDDTENTGELFF. CDR3 DNA: TGTGCCACCAGTGATGATACGGAGAACACCGGGGAGCTGTTTTTT.